The clone carrying this T cell receptor beta chain showed up just a few times. Its antigen remains unknown. This may be a read error: a much more frequent sequence differs by one nucleotide. This specimen belongs to a study of blood T cells in healthy people across ages. Whole-study results and caveats: As age increased, TCR beta diversity per million T cells fell in a roughly linear fashion. Higher diversity and more naive CD4+ cells were features of long-lived donors, compared to aged donors. Unsorted PBMC input precluded a conclusive naive versus antigen-experienced comparison.

Combining a sample-barcoded 5' primer with a J-beta primer mix, a second PCR ran for roughly 6 to 12 cycles. Tags on each cDNA molecule came from a template-switch adaptor with 12 random nucleotides. TCRdb reanalysed the 5' RACE reads using MiXCR and keeps one entry per CDR3 protein. The sample has 600,000 or so distinct CDR3 sequences; approximately 30% are singletons. Germline CDR1 MGHRA, CDR2 YSYEKL. J lost 6 bases, V lost 0 bases, and 8 bases had no gene match. This CDR3 is built from 16 residues. The sample was blood. The chain combines TRBV4-1 with TRBJ2-3; 8 bases are a match to TRBD2. This sequence originates from a woman aged 80 or older in good health. DNA for the CDR3: TGCGCCAGCAGCCAAGAGCGTAGCGGGGCCCGCGATACGCAGTATTTT. As protein: CASSQERSGARDTQYF.